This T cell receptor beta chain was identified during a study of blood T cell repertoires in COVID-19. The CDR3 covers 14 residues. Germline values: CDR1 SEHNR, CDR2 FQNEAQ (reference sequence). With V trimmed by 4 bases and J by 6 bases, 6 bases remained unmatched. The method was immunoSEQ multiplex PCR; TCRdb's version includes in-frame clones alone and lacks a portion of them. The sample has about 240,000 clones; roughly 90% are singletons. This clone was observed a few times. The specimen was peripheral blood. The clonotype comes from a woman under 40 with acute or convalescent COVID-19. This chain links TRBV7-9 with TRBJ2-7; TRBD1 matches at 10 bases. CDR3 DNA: TGTGCCAGCAGCTCCGGGACAGGGGAAGGCGAGCAGTACTTC. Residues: CASSSGTGEGEQYF.